The source of this T cell receptor (beta chain) is a study of T cell changes during pregnancy in multiple sclerosis. TCRdb's table, derived via immunoSEQ multiplex PCR, lists solely in-frame clones and lacks some. This table has roughly 24,000 clones, around 86% appearing once. The CDR3 is made up of 14 amino acids. Trimming removed 1 base from V and 1 base from J, with 7 bases in between. From germline, CDR1 is SGHVS and CDR2 FQNEAQ. This receptor was taken from a female donor in good health, enrolled as a control in a pregnancy study. This specimen consisted of CD4+ T cells from peripheral blood mononuclear cells, obtained in the second trimester of pregnancy. The rearrangement joins TRBV7-8 to TRBJ1-2; D is unresolved. The CDR3 DNA follows: TGTGCCAGCAGCTTAGGGAGGGATAACTATGGCTACACCTTC. Residues: CASSLGRDNYGYTF.